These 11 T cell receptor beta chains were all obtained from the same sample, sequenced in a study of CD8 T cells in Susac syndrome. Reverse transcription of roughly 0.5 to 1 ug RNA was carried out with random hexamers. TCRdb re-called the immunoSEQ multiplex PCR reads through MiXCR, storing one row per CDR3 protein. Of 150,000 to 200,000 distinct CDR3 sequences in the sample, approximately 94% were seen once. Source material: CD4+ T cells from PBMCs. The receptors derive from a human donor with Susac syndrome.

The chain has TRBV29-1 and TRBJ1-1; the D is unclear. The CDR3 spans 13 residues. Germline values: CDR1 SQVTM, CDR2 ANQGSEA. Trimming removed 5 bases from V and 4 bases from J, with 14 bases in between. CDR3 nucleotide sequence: TGCAGCGTTCGGTTCTGGGAGGTCACTGAAGCTTTCTTT. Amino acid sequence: CSVRFWEVTEAFF.

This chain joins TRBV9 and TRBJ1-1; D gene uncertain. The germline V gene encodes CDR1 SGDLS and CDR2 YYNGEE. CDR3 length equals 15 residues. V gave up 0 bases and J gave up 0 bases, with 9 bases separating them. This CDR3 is CASSVGPGMNTEAFF. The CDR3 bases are TGTGCCAGCAGCGTAGGACCGGGCATGAACACTGAAGCTTTCTTT.

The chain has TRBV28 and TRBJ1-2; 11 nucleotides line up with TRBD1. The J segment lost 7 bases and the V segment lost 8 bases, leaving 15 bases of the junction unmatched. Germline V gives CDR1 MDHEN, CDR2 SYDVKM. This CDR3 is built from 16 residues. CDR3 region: CASLGADRGRLGGYTF. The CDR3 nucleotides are TGTGCCAGCCTCGGAGCGGACAGGGGGCGCCTCGGTGGCTACACCTTC.

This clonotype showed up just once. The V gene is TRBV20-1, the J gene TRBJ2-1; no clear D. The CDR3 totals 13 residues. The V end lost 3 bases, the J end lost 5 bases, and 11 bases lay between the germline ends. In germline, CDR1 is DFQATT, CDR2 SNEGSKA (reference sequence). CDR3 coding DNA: TGCAGTGCTAGCAGGAGCTCGCACAATGAGCAGTTCTTC. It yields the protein CSASRSSHNEQFF.

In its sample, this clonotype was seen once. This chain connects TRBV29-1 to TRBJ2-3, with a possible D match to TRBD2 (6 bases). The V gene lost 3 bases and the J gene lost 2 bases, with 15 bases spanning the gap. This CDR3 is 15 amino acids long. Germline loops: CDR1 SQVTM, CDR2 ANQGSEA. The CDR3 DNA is TGCAGCGTTGACAGACCCCCGGGAGTCACAGATACGCAGTATTTT. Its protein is CSVDRPPGVTDTQYF.

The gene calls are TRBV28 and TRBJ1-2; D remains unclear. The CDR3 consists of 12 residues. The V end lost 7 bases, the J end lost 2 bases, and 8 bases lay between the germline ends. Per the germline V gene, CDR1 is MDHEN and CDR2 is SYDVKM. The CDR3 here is CASTQKNYGYTF. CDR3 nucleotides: TGTGCCAGCACCCAGAAGAACTATGGCTACACCTTC.

The CDR3 loop is CSVAGGPGRGTDTQYF. CDR3 in DNA: TGCAGCGTCGCGGGGGGCCCGGGAAGGGGCACAGATACGCAGTATTTT. The rearrangement joins TRBV29-1 to TRBJ2-3; 8 nucleotides line up with TRBD2. CDR1 SQVTM and CDR2 ANQGSEA come from the germline V gene. The V and J ends lost 6 bases and 1 base, in that order; junction bases with no gene match: 12. The CDR3 totals 16 residues.

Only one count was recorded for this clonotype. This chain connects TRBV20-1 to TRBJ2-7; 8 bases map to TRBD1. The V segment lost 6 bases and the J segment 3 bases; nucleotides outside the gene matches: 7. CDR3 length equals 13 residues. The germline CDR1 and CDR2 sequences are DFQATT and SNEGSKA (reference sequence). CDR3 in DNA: TGCAGTGCCCCCGACAGGGGAATCTACGAGCAGTACTTC. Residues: CSAPDRGIYEQYF.

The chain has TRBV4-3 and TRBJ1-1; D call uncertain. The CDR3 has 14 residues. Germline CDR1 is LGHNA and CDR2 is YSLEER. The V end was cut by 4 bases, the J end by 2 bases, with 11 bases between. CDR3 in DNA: TGCGCCAGCAGCCGAACAAGGTCTAACACTGAAGCTTTCTTT. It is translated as CASSRTRSNTEAFF.

Written as DNA, the CDR3 is TGTGCCAGCAGCCAAGTGGGACTGTCAGATACGCAGTATTTT. This encodes CASSQVGLSDTQYF. The chain carries TRBV14 and TRBJ2-3; possible D gene TRBD2, 6 bases. Trimming cost V 1 base and J 4 bases, with 9 bases left between them. In germline, CDR1 is SGHDN, CDR2 FVKESK. CDR3 length equals 14 residues.

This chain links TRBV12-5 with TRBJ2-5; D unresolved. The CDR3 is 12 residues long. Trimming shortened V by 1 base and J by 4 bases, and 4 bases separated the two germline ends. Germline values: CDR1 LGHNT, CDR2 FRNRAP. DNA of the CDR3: TGTGCTAGTGGTTTGGGCGTAGAGACCCAGTACTTC. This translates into CASGLGVETQYF.